Each of the 20 T cell receptor beta chains below was sequenced from the same sample in a study of identical twins. TCRdb recomputed calls from the 5' RACE reads with MiXCR, one row per CDR3 protein. The data show 240,000 or so distinct CDR3 sequences, with about 7% seen just once and roughly 3.4% held by the top ten. In addition, the sample was reused for a study of yellow fever vaccine responses in identical twins.

The sample taken for sequencing was memory (CD45RO+) T cells sorted from blood. The source is a woman in her late teens or twenties in good health.

The V and J genes are TRBV6-5 and TRBJ1-1, with D unclear. V lost 5 bases and J lost 7, with 11 bases in between. The CDR3 length is 12 residues. Per germline, CDR1 MNHEY and CDR2 SVGAGI. The CDR3 nucleotides are TGTGCCAGCAGTCAATCCGTGAATGAAGCTTTCTTT. It codes for CASSQSVNEAFF.

This clonotype was counted between two and nine times. The J gene is TRBJ2-4, the V gene TRBV5-6; TRBD1 agrees at 9 bases. The CDR3 runs to 15 residues. V was clipped by 4 bases and J by 4 bases; unmatched bases: 6. Germline CDR1 reads SGHDT; CDR2 reads YYEEEE. CDR3 region: CASSERGQGKNIQYF. For the CDR3, the DNA is TGTGCCAGCAGCGAGAGGGGACAGGGTAAAAACATTCAGTACTTC.

This clonotype was picked up many times. The J gene is TRBJ2-5, the V gene TRBV10-3, with 7 bases that match TRBD2. The CDR3 has 13 amino acids. Losses at the gene ends were 8 bases for V and 9 bases for J; bases not matched to a gene: 12. CDR1 is ENHRY, CDR2 SYGVKD, per germline. CDR3 amino acids: CAILADPRSAQYF. CDR3 sequence (DNA): TGTGCCATCCTAGCGGACCCGAGGTCTGCCCAGTACTTC.

At least ten counts were recorded for this clonotype. J is TRBJ2-1 and V is TRBV12-3 or TRBV12-4; D is unresolved. V was cut by 6 bases and J by 5 bases, with 17 bases left in between. There are 15 residues in the CDR3. This CDR3 is CASRMSKGGHNEQFF. DNA of the CDR3: TGTGCCAGCAGGATGTCTAAGGGCGGACACAATGAGCAGTTCTTC.

The rearrangement links TRBV2 to TRBJ2-5; TRBD2 matches 9 bases. CDR1 is SNHLY and CDR2 is FYNNEI in the germline V gene. This CDR3 is 15 amino acids long. The ends lost 7 bases at V and 5 bases at J; junction bases unmatched: 11. The CDR3 DNA sequence: TGTGCCAGCAAGCCTAGCGGGGCGAGGGGGGAGACCCAGTACTTC. Amino acids: CASKPSGARGETQYF. Full variable domain (outside the CDR3, taken from reference TRBV2 and TRBJ2-5): EPEVTQTPSHQVTQMGQEVILRCVPISNHLYFYWYRQILGQKVEFLVSFYNNEISEKSEIFDDQFSVERPDGSNFTLKIRSTKLEDSAMYFCASKPSGARGETQYFGPGTRLLVL.

CDR3 nucleotides: TGCGCCAGCGCCTTTCTAGGGCTAGCGTCTTACAATGAGCAGTTCTTC. Protein: CASAFLGLASYNEQFF. The J gene is TRBJ2-1, the V gene TRBV5-1; tentatively, D is TRBD2 (6 bases). The germline CDR1 and CDR2 sequences are SGHRS and YFSETQ. This CDR3 is 16 amino acids long. Trimming pared 7 bases from V and 4 bases from J, leaving 21 bases between.

This clonotype was recorded a few times. This chain joins TRBV20-1 and TRBJ2-1; tentatively, D is TRBD2 (6 bases). The CDR3 length is 11 residues. Trimming removed 6 bases from V and 13 bases from J, with 16 bases in between. In germline, CDR1 is DFQATT, CDR2 SNEGSKA (reference sequence). CDR3 sequence reads: CSAPGEANQFF. The CDR3 nucleotides are TGCAGTGCCCCGGGGGAGGCAAACCAGTTCTTC.

This clonotype showed up many times. The rearrangement uses TRBV7-7 and TRBJ2-2; no reliable D call. Per the germline V gene, CDR1 is SSHAT and CDR2 is FNYEAQ (reference sequence). Trimming took 4 bases from V and 7 from J, leaving 7 bases between them. The CDR3 is made up of 12 amino acids. The CDR3 sequence is CASSSRLGELFF. The DNA of the CDR3 is TGTGCCAGCAGCTCCCGACTCGGGGAGCTGTTTTTT.

This clonotype occurred a few times. The CDR3 spells CASRPSGGAWRETQYF. Here the CDR3 DNA reads TGTGCCAGCCGACCGTCTGGGGGGGCTTGGAGGGAGACCCAGTACTTC. The chain carries TRBV7-2 and TRBJ2-5, with a weak D call TRBD2 (7 bases). The V gene's germline CDR1 is SGHTA and CDR2 FQGNSA. This CDR3 is built from 16 residues. V gave up 8 bases and J gave up 5 bases, with 24 bases separating them.

This clonotype appeared a few times. This sequence joins TRBV20-1 and TRBJ2-4; 10 bases fit TRBD1. Trimming removed 6 bases from V and 6 bases from J; junction bases left unmatched: 8. The CDR3 extends over 14 amino acids. Germline assignment: CDR1 DFQATT and CDR2 SNEGSKA (reference sequence). CDR3 protein: CSAEPGQGGNIQYF. The CDR3, as DNA: TGCAGTGCGGAACCTGGACAGGGGGGAAACATTCAGTACTTC.

The chain employs TRBV19 and TRBJ2-7; no reliable D call. The length of the CDR3 is 14 residues. Germline CDR1 LNHDA, CDR2 SQIVND (reference sequence). V was pared by 5 bases and J by 0 bases, with 11 bases between. The CDR3 loop reads CASSPGSPSYEQYF. The CDR3 DNA follows: TGTGCCAGTAGTCCAGGATCTCCCTCCTACGAGCAGTACTTC.

This clonotype was detected only a few times. The chain couples TRBV2 to TRBJ2-7; TRBD2 might be the D (5 bases). The V end was cut by 6 bases, the J end by 4 bases, with 19 bases between. The CDR3 length is 15 residues. Germline values: CDR1 SNHLY, CDR2 FYNNEI. Written as DNA, the CDR3 is TGTGCCAGCAGCCCCTCGTTAGGGAGTTGGTACGAGCAGTACTTC. Amino acids: CASSPSLGSWYEQYF.

This clonotype was seen at least ten times. The J gene is TRBJ2-3, the V gene TRBV7-8; D call uncertain. The CDR3 totals 18 residues. V lost 2 bases and J 0 bases, leaving 18 bases between the germline ends. CDR1 is SGHVS and CDR2 is FQNEAQ in the germline V gene. In nucleotides, the CDR3 is TGTGCCAGCAGCTTAATAGGCCCGGCTACCCGTAGCACAGATACGCAGTATTTT. It encodes CASSLIGPATRSTDTQYF.

The chain is built from TRBV5-1 and TRBJ2-3; 9 bases are a match to TRBD1. The germline gives CDR1 SGHRS, CDR2 YFSETQ. The CDR3 is 13 residues long. V gave up 4 bases and J gave up 6 bases; unmatched junction bases: 3. The CDR3 is CASSPGTGDTQYF. The CDR3 DNA reads as TGCGCCAGCAGCCCCGGGACAGGGGATACGCAGTATTTT.

This clonotype was observed at least ten times. The V gene is TRBV4-1, the J gene TRBJ1-4; 7 nucleotides match TRBD1. Germline CDR1 MGHRA, CDR2 YSYEKL. Losses at the gene ends were 1 base for V and 2 bases for J; bases not matched to a gene: 1. CDR3 length equals 15 residues. The CDR3 nucleotides are TGCGCCAGCAGCCAAGGGGGACAGACTAATGAAAAACTGTTTTTT. This encodes CASSQGGQTNEKLFF.

This clonotype was seen more than once but under ten times. The rearrangement joins TRBV12-3 or TRBV12-4 to TRBJ2-1; D unresolved. With 6 bases removed from V and 2 bases from J, the gap between germline ends came to 14 bases. The CDR3 consists of 15 residues. The CDR3 loop reads CASSVSGRPYNEQFF. The CDR3 DNA follows: TGTGCCAGCAGCGTTTCTGGACGTCCCTACAATGAGCAGTTCTTC.

This clonotype was detected ten times or more. The V gene is TRBV15, the J gene TRBJ2-1; 9 positions match TRBD1. Germline V CDR1 and CDR2: LNHNV, YYDKDF (reference sequence). V trimming: 6 bases; J trimming: 5 bases; junction bases outside the gene matches: 8. This CDR3 comprises 15 residues. The CDR3 nucleotides read TGTGCCACCAGGAAAGGGACAGGGCCTAACAATGAGCAGTTCTTC. Its translation: CATRKGTGPNNEQFF.

This clonotype has only a few counts. The J gene is TRBJ2-5, the V gene TRBV10-3; D is perhaps TRBD1 or TRBD2 (5 bases each). Trimming stripped 6 bases from V and 4 bases from J, with 9 bases between. CDR1 is ENHRY, CDR2 SYGVKD, per germline. CDR3 length equals 12 residues. The CDR3 spells CAISRDGETQYF. The CDR3 nucleotides read TGTGCCATCAGCCGGGACGGAGAGACCCAGTACTTC.

This chain joins TRBV10-3 and TRBJ2-2; D may be TRBD2 (6 bases). Germline loops: CDR1 ENHRY, CDR2 SYGVKD. The CDR3 sequence is 14 residues long. Deletions cut 4 bases from V and 5 bases from J, with 11 bases between. CDR3 residues: CAISGGGTTGELFF. CDR3 DNA: TGTGCCATCAGTGGGGGAGGTACAACCGGGGAGCTGTTTTTT.

The J gene is TRBJ1-5, the V gene TRBV3-1; 8 nucleotides agree with TRBD1. Unmatched junction bases numbered 4, after V lost 2 bases and J lost 4 bases. The CDR3 is 15 residues long. Germline-derived CDR1 and CDR2 are LGHDT and YNNKEL (reference sequence). Here the CDR3 DNA reads TGTGCCAGCAGCCAACAGGGGGCCTTTAATCAGCCCCAGCATTTT. It specifies CASSQQGAFNQPQHF.